Shown below are 32 T cell receptor beta chains from a single sample sequenced in a study of cytomegalovirus exposure and HLA in healthy donors. PCR employed 60 Vbeta and 13 Jbeta primers. Assay: immunoSEQ multiplex PCR; the TCRdb copy retains only in-frame clones and omits some. The profile shows about 170,000 clones, roughly 80% of them singletons. The sample comprised PBMCs. All receptors derive from a girl between 5 and 17 years old in good health and CMV-seropositive.

This clone was detected only a few times. V usage is TRBV11-2 and J usage is TRBJ2-3; 9 nucleotides agree with TRBD1. The CDR3 has 15 residues. The germline CDR1 and CDR2 sequences are SGHAT and FQNNGV. V gave up 5 bases and J gave up 5 bases; unmatched junction bases: 8. This chain's CDR3 is CASSPGQGRGDTQYF. Here the CDR3 DNA reads TGTGCCAGCAGCCCGGGACAGGGACGGGGAGATACGCAGTATTTT.

This sequence joins TRBV5-1 and TRBJ2-5; 9 positions agree with TRBD2. CDR3 length: 15 amino acids. CDR1 is SGHRS and CDR2 is YFSETQ in the germline V gene. V gave up 4 bases and J gave up 5 bases; unmatched junction bases: 9. CDR3 nucleotide sequence: TGCGCCAGCAGCGACGGGACTAGCTCGGCGGAGACCCAGTACTTC. Translation: CASSDGTSSAETQYF.

The V gene is TRBV10-2, the J gene TRBJ1-2, with 7 bases matching TRBD1. V shed 7 bases, J shed 2 bases, and the junction held 4 bases outside the gene matches. There are 13 residues in the CDR3. The V gene's germline CDR1 is WSHSY and CDR2 SAAADI. The CDR3 sequence: CASKRDSNYGYTF. In DNA form, the CDR3 reads TGCGCCAGCAAAAGGGACAGCAACTATGGCTACACCTTC.

The rearrangement uses TRBV19 and TRBJ2-1; 9 nucleotides match TRBD2. The CDR3 covers 16 residues. CDR1 LNHDA and CDR2 SQIVND come from the germline V gene (reference sequence). With V trimmed by 3 bases and J by 6 bases, 9 bases remained unmatched. The chain's CDR3 is CASSIWRGGRGNEQFF. The CDR3 DNA is TGTGCCAGTAGTATTTGGCGGGGGGGCCGAGGCAATGAGCAGTTCTTC.

The J gene is TRBJ2-7, the V gene TRBV5-4; TRBD1 matches at 7 bases. From germline, CDR1 is SGHNT and CDR2 YYREEE (reference sequence). The CDR3 totals 16 residues. The ends lost 1 base at V and 0 bases at J; junction bases unmatched: 7. The CDR3 sequence is CASSLFSGTVSYEQYF. For the CDR3, the DNA is TGTGCCAGCAGCTTGTTTTCGGGGACAGTCTCCTACGAGCAGTACTTC.

V is TRBV5-6 and J is TRBJ2-3, with TRBD2 matching 14 bases. Germline CDR1 reads SGHDT; CDR2 reads YYEEEE. The CDR3 has 17 amino acids. Trimming at V came to 3 bases and at J to 4 bases, leaving 7 bases not matched to a gene. Here the CDR3 reads CASSSPGLAGGADTQYF. The CDR3 bases are TGTGCCAGCAGCTCACCCGGACTAGCGGGAGGTGCAGATACGCAGTATTTT.

This clone occurred once. The CDR3 protein is CASSRRGGADTQYF. DNA of the CDR3: TGTGCCAGCAGTAGACGGGGGGGCGCAGATACGCAGTATTTT. The chain couples TRBV6-5 to TRBJ2-3; 8 bases map to TRBD2. Germline-derived CDR1 and CDR2 are MNHEY and SVGAGI. Trimming cost V 5 bases and J 4 bases; bases outside gene matches: 5. CDR3 length equals 14 residues.

The rearrangement joins TRBV27 to TRBJ1-2; a weak D match, TRBD1 (6 bases). The V gene's germline CDR1 is MNHEY and CDR2 SMNVEV (reference sequence). The CDR3 runs to 15 residues. V lost 1 base to trimming and J lost 4 bases, with 13 bases between them. The CDR3 DNA follows: TGTGCCAGCAGTTTATTAGGTGCGGACAGCTATGGCTACACCTTC. Translating gives CASSLLGADSYGYTF.

This clone was counted between two and nine times. The chain has TRBV18 and TRBJ2-2; 8 nucleotides line up with TRBD1. Looked up from germline, CDR1 is KGHSH and CDR2 is LQKENI. The J segment lost 3 bases and the V segment lost 4 bases, leaving 4 bases of the junction unmatched. This CDR3 has 15 residues. In DNA form, the CDR3 reads TGTGCCAGCTCACGGACAGGGCGGGACACCGGGGAGCTGTTTTTT. Encoded protein: CASSRTGRDTGELFF.

The chain is built from TRBV23-1 and TRBJ1-4, with TRBD1 identical over 8 bases. TRBV23-1 is an open reading frame, and its role is uncertain. V lost 0 bases and J lost 5; bases outside the gene matches: 5. The length of the CDR3 is 16 residues. The CDR3 nucleotides read TGCGCCAGCAGTCAATCCCCCAGGGGGCAAAATGAAAAACTGTTTTTT. As protein: CASSQSPRGQNEKLFF.

V gene TRBV5-1 combines with J gene TRBJ2-3; 7 nucleotides agree with TRBD2. CDR1 SGHRS and CDR2 YFSETQ come from the germline V gene. CDR3 length: 16 residues. V shed 3 bases and J 4 bases; nucleotides not matched to a gene: 11. The CDR3 DNA is TGCGCCAGCAGCTCCCCTAGCGGATTGCGGTCAGATACGCAGTATTTT. It translates to CASSSPSGLRSDTQYF. Variable domain in full (rest from reference TRBV5-1 and TRBJ2-3): KAGVTQTPRYLIKTRGQQVTLSCSPISGHRSVSWYQQTPGQGLQFLFEYFSETQRNKGNFPGRFSGRQFSNSRSEMNVSTLELGDSALYLCASSSPSGLRSDTQYFGPGTRLTVL.

The V call is TRBV7-6, the J call TRBJ2-7; TRBD2 matches 12 bases. V lost 2 bases to trimming and J lost 6 bases; unmatched junction nucleotides: 5. The germline V gene encodes CDR1 SGHVS and CDR2 FNYEAQ. This CDR3 has 15 amino acids. The CDR3 coding sequence is TGTGCCAGCAGCTTAACTAGCGGGAGGTTGGGCGAGCAGTACTTC. Encoded protein: CASSLTSGRLGEQYF.

Turning to this clone: Other DNA sequences within the sample encode an identical CDR3. The rearrangement uses TRBV29-1 and TRBJ2-7; TRBD1 matches at 9 bases. This CDR3 region has 13 residues. The germline V gene encodes CDR1 SQVTM and CDR2 ANQGSEA. CDR3 in amino acids: CSVDKGQGYEQYF. The CDR3 nucleotides read TGCAGTGTCGATAAGGGACAGGGCTACGAGCAGTACTTC.

The DNA for the CDR3 is TGCGCCAGCAGCCTTAACAGAGCCCAGGCTGGCTACACCTTC. Protein sequence: CASSLNRAQAGYTF. The chain is built from TRBV5-1 and TRBJ1-2; D is uncertain. CDR3 length: 14 residues. The V gene's germline CDR1 is SGHRS and CDR2 YFSETQ. The V end was cut by 4 bases, the J end by 7 bases, with 17 bases between. Complete variable domain (other parts from reference TRBV5-1 and TRBJ1-2): KAGVTQTPRYLIKTRGQQVTLSCSPISGHRSVSWYQQTPGQGLQFLFEYFSETQRNKGNFPGRFSGRQFSNSRSEMNVSTLELGDSALYLCASSLNRAQAGYTFGSGTRLTVV.

This clone was detected once. The J gene is TRBJ2-1, the V gene TRBV4-3, with 7 bases lining up with TRBD1. Losses at the gene ends were 5 bases for V and 2 bases for J; bases not matched to a gene: 6. This CDR3 has 15 amino acids. Germline V gene sequence: CDR1 LGHNA, CDR2 YSLEER. The CDR3 DNA reads TGCGCCAGCAGCGGCCGGGACAGCCCCTACAATGAGCAGTTCTTC. Translated: CASSGRDSPYNEQFF.

This clone occurred once. The chain uses TRBV5-1 and TRBJ2-7; possible D gene TRBD1, 5 bases. Looked up from germline, CDR1 is SGHRS and CDR2 is YFSETQ. V dropped 3 bases and J dropped 2 bases, with 12 bases sitting between them. The CDR3 has 14 residues. The CDR3 DNA sequence: TGCGCCAGCAGCTCCACAGGACCCCCCTACGAGCAGTACTTC. Encoded protein: CASSSTGPPYEQYF. Filled out from reference TRBV5-1 and TRBJ2-7, the complete variable domain reads KAGVTQTPRYLIKTRGQQVTLSCSPISGHRSVSWYQQTPGQGLQFLFEYFSETQRNKGNFPGRFSGRQFSNSRSEMNVSTLELGDSALYLCASSSTGPPYEQYFGPGTRLTVT.

The V gene is TRBV30, the J gene TRBJ2-1, with a tentative D call TRBD2 (5 bases). This CDR3 has 12 amino acids. Between the trimmed V and J ends, which lost 5 bases and 4 bases, there was a span of 9 bases. CDR1 is GTSNPN, CDR2 SVGIG, per germline (reference sequence). CDR3 region: CAWGLDYNEQFF. The CDR3 DNA reads TGTGCCTGGGGACTCGATTACAATGAGCAGTTCTTC. The full variable domain, completed using reference TRBV30 and TRBJ2-1, is SQTIHQWPATLVQPVGSPLSLECTVEGTSNPNLYWYRQAAGRGLQLLFYSVGIGQISSEVPQNLSASRPQDRQFILSSKKLLLSDSGFYLCAWGLDYNEQFFGPGTRLTVL.

This clone showed up just a few times. The V call is TRBV4-1, the J call TRBJ1-1; TRBD1 is a possible D gene (6 bases). V was cut by 3 bases and J by 1 base, with 15 bases left in between. This CDR3 has 16 amino acids. The germline V gene has CDR1 MGHRA and CDR2 YSYEKL. DNA of the CDR3: TGCGCCAGCAGCCACTACCCGACAGGCGGGAACACTGAAGCTTTCTTT. Residues: CASSHYPTGGNTEAFF.

The V and J genes are TRBV19 and TRBJ1-1; D is uncertain. Germline loops: CDR1 LNHDA, CDR2 SQIVND (reference sequence). The V gene lost 2 bases and the J gene lost 0 bases, with 7 bases spanning the gap. The CDR3 is made up of 14 amino acids. The CDR3 bases are TGTGCCAGTAGTATACCGACACTGAACACTGAAGCTTTCTTT. Translated: CASSIPTLNTEAFF.

The chain recombines TRBV5-6 with TRBJ2-6; 8 nucleotides match TRBD1. With 4 bases clipped from V and 0 bases from J, the junction kept 6 bases outside the gene matches. The CDR3 totals 17 residues. The germline CDR1 and CDR2 sequences are SGHDT and YYEEEE. The CDR3 DNA sequence: TGTGCCAGCAGCGGGACAGGCTTCTTCTCTGGGGCCAACGTCCTGACTTTC. This gives the protein CASSGTGFFSGANVLTF.

In this sample, this clone turned up a few times. This chain links TRBV19 with TRBJ2-3, with D perhaps matching TRBD2 (5 bases). The CDR3 contains 14 residues. Germline lookup yields CDR1 LNHDA and CDR2 SQIVND (reference sequence). Deletions cut 4 bases from V and 0 bases from J, with 8 bases between. Here the CDR3 reads CASSKGDSTDTQYF. The CDR3, as DNA: TGTGCCAGTAGTAAGGGAGACAGCACAGATACGCAGTATTTT.

This chain connects TRBV27 to TRBJ1-2, with 7 bases identical to TRBD1. Trimming cost V 4 bases and J 7 bases; bases outside gene matches: 9. The CDR3 contains 14 residues. Germline assignment: CDR1 MNHEY and CDR2 SMNVEV (reference sequence). The chain's CDR3 is CASSSRQGLGGYTF. Here the CDR3 DNA reads TGTGCCAGCAGTTCCCGACAGGGCCTGGGTGGCTACACCTTC.

With respect to this clone: An end of the junction differs from the germline gene, which may be a read error. The chain links TRBV6-8 to TRBJ2-1; tentative D call: TRBD2 (6 bases). This CDR3 spans 14 amino acids. CDR1 and CDR2 from the germline V gene are MNHGY and SAAAGT. The CDR3 bases are TGTACCAGCAGTTTCCCCGGGGGATACAATGAGCAGTTCTTC. Translated, it gives CTSSFPGGYNEQFF.

The chain couples TRBV10-3 to TRBJ2-7, with 13 bases aligning to TRBD2. From germline, CDR1 is ENHRY and CDR2 SYGVKD. The V gene end was trimmed by 7 bases and the J gene end by 5 bases; junction bases not matched to a gene: 8. The CDR3 is 15 amino acids. CDR3 in amino acids: CAITRLAGGGNEQYF. In nucleotides, the CDR3 is TGTGCCATCACCCGACTAGCGGGGGGAGGGAACGAGCAGTACTTC.

CDR3 coding DNA: TGTGCCAGCAGTTTAAGTATCAGCACTGAAGCTTTCTTT. Protein sequence: CASSLSISTEAFF. The rearrangement links TRBV27 to TRBJ1-1; no definite D call. This CDR3 has 13 residues. Germline CDR1 reads MNHEY; CDR2 reads SMNVEV (reference sequence). The V and J ends lost 2 bases and 4 bases respectively, with 8 bases between them.

The rearrangement links TRBV6-5 to TRBJ2-2, with unresolved D. The CDR3 consists of 15 residues. CDR1 and CDR2 from the germline V gene are MNHEY and SVGAGI. V lost 0 bases and J lost 6, with 11 bases in between. The CDR3 coding sequence is TGTGCCAGCAGTTACTCGAGACGCGGTGCCGGGGAGCTGTTTTTT. Amino acid sequence: CASSYSRRGAGELFF.

CDR3 in DNA: TGTGCCATCAGTGGACGAACTAGCGGTTCCTCCTACGAGCAGTACTTC. Translation gives CAISGRTSGSSYEQYF. This sequence joins TRBV10-3 and TRBJ2-7, with TRBD2 identical over 8 bases. Germline CDR1 and CDR2: ENHRY and SYGVKD. V gave up 4 bases and J gave up 0 bases; unmatched junction bases: 8. This CDR3 region has 16 residues.

The chain carries TRBV2 and TRBJ1-1; tentatively, D is TRBD1 (5 bases). Germline CDR1 reads SNHLY; CDR2 reads FYNNEI. The V gene lost 5 bases and the J gene lost 10 bases, with 20 bases spanning the gap. The CDR3 consists of 14 residues. CDR3 amino acids: CASSIGTQSGRAFF. The CDR3 nucleotides are TGTGCCAGCAGTATCGGGACTCAATCCGGGAGAGCTTTCTTT.

J is TRBJ2-7 and V is TRBV5-1; 12 bases agree with TRBD1. In germline, CDR1 is SGHRS, CDR2 YFSETQ. This CDR3 region has 14 residues. The junction had 5 bases not matched to a gene; V was cut back by 7 bases and J by 3 bases. CDR3 sequence reads: CASGTGGNDYEQYF. The CDR3 DNA reads as TGCGCCAGCGGGACAGGGGGCAACGACTACGAGCAGTACTTC.

The J gene is TRBJ1-1, the V gene TRBV30; unclear D gene. The V gene's germline CDR1 is GTSNPN and CDR2 SVGIG (reference sequence). V was pared by 3 bases and J by 4 bases, with 18 bases between. This CDR3 is built from 15 residues. The CDR3 nucleotides read TGTGCCTGGAGACAGCCTTGGGGAGTGGGCACTGAAGCTTTCTTT. Residues: CAWRQPWGVGTEAFF.

V gene TRBV2 combines with J gene TRBJ2-3, with 7 bases fitting TRBD2. In germline, CDR1 is SNHLY, CDR2 FYNNEI. J was trimmed by 2 bases and V by 8 bases; bases with no gene match: 4. This CDR3 region has 13 residues. The CDR3 loop reads CASGGGNTDTQYF. The CDR3 nucleotides read TGTGCCAGCGGGGGGGGGAACACAGATACGCAGTATTTT.

The count of this clone is one. The CDR3 protein is CAWSWLNEQFF. CDR3 nucleotides: TGTGCCTGGAGTTGGCTGAATGAGCAGTTCTTC. V gene TRBV30 combines with J gene TRBJ2-1; D is unresolved. CDR3 length: 11 residues. The germline CDR1 and CDR2 sequences are GTSNPN and SVGIG (reference sequence). The ends were cut back, 2 bases at V and 7 bases at J, with 6 bases in the middle. Drawing the rest from reference TRBV30 and TRBJ2-1, the complete variable domain is SQTIHQWPATLVQPVGSPLSLECTVEGTSNPNLYWYRQAAGRGLQLLFYSVGIGQISSEVPQNLSASRPQDRQFILSSKKLLLSDSGFYLCAWSWLNEQFFGPGTRLTVL.